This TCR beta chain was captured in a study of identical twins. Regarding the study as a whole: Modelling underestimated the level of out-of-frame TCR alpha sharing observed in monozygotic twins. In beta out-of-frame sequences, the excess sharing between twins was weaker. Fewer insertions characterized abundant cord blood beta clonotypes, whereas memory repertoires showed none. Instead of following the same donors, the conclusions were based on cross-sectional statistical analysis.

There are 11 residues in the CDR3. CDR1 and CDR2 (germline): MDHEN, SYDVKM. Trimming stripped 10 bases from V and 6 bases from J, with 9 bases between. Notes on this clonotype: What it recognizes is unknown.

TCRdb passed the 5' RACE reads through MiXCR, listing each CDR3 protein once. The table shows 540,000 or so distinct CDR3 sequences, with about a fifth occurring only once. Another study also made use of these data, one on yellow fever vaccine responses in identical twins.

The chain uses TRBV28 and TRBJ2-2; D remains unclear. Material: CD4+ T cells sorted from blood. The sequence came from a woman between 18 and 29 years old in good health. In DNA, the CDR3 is TGTGCCACCGCCCGCCCCGGGGAGCTGTTTTTT. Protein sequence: CATARPGELFF.